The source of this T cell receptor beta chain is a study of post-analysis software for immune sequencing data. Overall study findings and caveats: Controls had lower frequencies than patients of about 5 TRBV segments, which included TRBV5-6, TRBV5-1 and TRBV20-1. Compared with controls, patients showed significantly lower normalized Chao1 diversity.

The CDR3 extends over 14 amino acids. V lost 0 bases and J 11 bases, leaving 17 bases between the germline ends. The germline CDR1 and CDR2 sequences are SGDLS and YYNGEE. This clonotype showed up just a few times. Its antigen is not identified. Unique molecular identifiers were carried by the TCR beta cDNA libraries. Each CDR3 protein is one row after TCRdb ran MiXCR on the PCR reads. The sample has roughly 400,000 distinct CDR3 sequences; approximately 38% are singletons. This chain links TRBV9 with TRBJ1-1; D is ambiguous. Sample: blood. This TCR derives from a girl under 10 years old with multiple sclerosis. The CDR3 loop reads CASSVDSAGGGAFF. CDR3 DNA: TGTGCCAGCAGCGTAGACTCGGCAGGCGGCGGGGCTTTCTTT.